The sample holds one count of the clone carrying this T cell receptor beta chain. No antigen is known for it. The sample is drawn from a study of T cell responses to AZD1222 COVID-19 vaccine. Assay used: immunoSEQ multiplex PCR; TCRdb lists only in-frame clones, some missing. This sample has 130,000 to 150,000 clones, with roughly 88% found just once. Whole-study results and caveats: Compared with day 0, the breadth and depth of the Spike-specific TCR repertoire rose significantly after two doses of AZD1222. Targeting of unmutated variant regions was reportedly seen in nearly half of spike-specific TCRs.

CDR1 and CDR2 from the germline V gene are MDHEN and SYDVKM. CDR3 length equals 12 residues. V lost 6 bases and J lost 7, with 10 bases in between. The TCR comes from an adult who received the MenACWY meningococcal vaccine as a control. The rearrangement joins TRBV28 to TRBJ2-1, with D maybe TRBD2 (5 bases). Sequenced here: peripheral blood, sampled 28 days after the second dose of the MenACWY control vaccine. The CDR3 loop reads CASRLEENEQFF. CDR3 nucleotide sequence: TGTGCCAGCAGGTTGGAGGAGAATGAGCAGTTCTTC.